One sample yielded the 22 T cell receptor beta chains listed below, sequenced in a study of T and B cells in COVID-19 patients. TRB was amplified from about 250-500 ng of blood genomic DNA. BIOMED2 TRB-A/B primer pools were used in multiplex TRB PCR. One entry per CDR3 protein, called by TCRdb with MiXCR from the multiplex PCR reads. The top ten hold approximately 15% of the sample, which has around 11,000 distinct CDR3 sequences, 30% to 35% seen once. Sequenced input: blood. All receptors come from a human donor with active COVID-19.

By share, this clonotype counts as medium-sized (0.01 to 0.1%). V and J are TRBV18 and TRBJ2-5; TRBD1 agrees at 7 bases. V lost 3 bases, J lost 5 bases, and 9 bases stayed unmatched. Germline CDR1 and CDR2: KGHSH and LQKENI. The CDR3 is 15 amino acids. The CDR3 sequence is CASSPPWIRGETQYF. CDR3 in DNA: TGTGCCAGCTCACCCCCGTGGATCAGGGGGGAGACCCAGTACTTC.

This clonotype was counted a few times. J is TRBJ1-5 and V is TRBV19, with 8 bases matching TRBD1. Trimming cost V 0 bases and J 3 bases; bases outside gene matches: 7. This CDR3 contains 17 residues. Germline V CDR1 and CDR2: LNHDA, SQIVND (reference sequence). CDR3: CASSIDRGQGPNQPQHF. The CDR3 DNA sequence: TGTGCCAGTAGTATAGATCGCGGACAGGGACCCAATCAGCCCCAGCATTTT.

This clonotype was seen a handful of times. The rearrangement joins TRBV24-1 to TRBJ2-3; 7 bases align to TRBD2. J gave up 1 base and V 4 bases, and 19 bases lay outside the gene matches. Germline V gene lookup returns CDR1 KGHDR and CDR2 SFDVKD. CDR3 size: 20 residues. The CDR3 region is CATSDWDSRASGDRTDTQYF. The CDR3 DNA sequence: TGTGCCACCAGTGACTGGGACTCTAGAGCAAGCGGGGACCGCACAGATACGCAGTATTTT.

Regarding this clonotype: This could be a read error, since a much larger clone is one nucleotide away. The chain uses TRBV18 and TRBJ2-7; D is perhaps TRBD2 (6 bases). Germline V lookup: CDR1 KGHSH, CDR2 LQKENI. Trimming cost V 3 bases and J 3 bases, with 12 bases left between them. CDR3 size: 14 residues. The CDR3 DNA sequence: TGTGCCAGCTCACCGTCGACGGGGGTCTACGAGCAGTACTTC. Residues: CASSPSTGVYEQYF. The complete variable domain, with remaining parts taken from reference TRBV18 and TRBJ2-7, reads NAGVMQNPRHLVRRRGQEARLRCSPMKGHSHVYWYRQLPEEGLKFMVYLQKENIIDESGMPKERFSAEFPKEGPSILRIQQVVRGDSAAYFCASSPSTGVYEQYFGPGTRLTVT.

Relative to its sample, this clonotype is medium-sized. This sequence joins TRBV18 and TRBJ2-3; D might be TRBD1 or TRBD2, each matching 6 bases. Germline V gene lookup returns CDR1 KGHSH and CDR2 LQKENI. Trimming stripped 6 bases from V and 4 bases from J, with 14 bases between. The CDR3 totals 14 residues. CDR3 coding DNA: TGTGCCAGCTCGCCAAGGGGGGCGGCAGATACGCAGTATTTT. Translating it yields CASSPRGAADTQYF.

CDR3 nucleotides: TGTGCCAGCAGTTACTCTTTGGGGGGGCCCTATGGCTACACCTTC. It translates to CASSYSLGGPYGYTF. The genes are TRBV6-5 and TRBJ1-2, with D possibly being TRBD1 (6 bases). Between the trimmed V and J ends, which lost 0 bases and 4 bases, there was a span of 12 bases. CDR3 length equals 15 residues. Germline CDR1 reads MNHEY; CDR2 reads SVGAGI.

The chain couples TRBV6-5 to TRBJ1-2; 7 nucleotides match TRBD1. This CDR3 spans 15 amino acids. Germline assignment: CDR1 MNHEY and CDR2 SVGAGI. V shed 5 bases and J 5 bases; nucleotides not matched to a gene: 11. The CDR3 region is CASSTPRQGRYGYTF. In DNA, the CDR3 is TGTGCCAGCAGTACGCCCCGACAGGGACGGTATGGCTACACCTTC.

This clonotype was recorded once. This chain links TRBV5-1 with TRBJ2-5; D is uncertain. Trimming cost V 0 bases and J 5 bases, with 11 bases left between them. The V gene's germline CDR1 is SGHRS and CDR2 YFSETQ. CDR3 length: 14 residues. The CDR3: CASSLAQLGETQYF. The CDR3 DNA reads TGCGCCAGCAGCTTGGCCCAGCTTGGTGAGACCCAGTACTTC.

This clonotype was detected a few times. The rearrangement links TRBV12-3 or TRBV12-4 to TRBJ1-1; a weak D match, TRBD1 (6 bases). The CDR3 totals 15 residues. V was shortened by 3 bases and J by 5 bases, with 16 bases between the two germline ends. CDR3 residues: CASSFRGGGGTEAFF. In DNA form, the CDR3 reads TGTGCCAGCAGTTTTAGGGGGGGGGGTGGAACTGAAGCTTTCTTT.

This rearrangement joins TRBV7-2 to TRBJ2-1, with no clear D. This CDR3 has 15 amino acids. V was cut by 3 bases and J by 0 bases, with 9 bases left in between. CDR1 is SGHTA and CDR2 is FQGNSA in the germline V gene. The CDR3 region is CASSLAVSSYNEQFF. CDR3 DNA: TGTGCCAGCAGCTTGGCGGTAAGCTCCTACAATGAGCAGTTCTTC.

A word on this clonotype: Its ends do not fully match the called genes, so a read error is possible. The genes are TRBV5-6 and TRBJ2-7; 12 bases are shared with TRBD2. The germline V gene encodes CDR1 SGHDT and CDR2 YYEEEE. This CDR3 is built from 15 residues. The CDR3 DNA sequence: TGTGCCAGCAGCTCGGGACTAGCGGGCGGCTACGAGAAGTACTTC. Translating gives CASSSGLAGGYEKYF.

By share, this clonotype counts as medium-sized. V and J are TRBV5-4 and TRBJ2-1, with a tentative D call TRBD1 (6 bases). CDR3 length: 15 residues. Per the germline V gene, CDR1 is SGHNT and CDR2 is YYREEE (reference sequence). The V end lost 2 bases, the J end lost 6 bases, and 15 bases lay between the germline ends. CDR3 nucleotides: TGTGCCAGCAGCTTTGGACAGCAGCTTCCCAATGAGCAGTTCTTC. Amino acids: CASSFGQQLPNEQFF.

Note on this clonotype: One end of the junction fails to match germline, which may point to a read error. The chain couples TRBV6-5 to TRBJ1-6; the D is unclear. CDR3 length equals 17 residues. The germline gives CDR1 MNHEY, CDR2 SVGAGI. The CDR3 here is CASRPKAVSSYNSPPHF. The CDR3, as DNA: TGTGCCAGCCGACCTAAAGCGGTTTCCTCCTATAATTCACCCCCCCACTTT.

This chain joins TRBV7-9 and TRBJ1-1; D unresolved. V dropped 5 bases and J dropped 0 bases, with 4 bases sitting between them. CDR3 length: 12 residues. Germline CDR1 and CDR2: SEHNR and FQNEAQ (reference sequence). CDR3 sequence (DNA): TGTGCCAGCAGCCCACTGAACACTGAAGCTTTCTTT. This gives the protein CASSPLNTEAFF.

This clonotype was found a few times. CDR3 loop: CASSPGTGTQPLHF. The CDR3 coding sequence is TGCGCCAGCAGCCCAGGGACAGGGACACAGCCCCTCCACTTT. This rearrangement joins TRBV5-1 to TRBJ1-6; TRBD1 matches 9 bases. The CDR3 totals 14 residues. From germline, CDR1 is SGHRS and CDR2 YFSETQ. V trimming: 4 bases; J trimming: 13 bases; junction bases outside the gene matches: 9. Filled out from reference TRBV5-1 and TRBJ1-6, the complete variable domain reads KAGVTQTPRYLIKTRGQQVTLSCSPISGHRSVSWYQQTPGQGLQFLFEYFSETQRNKGNFPGRFSGRQFSNSRSEMNVSTLELGDSALYLCASSPGTGTQPLHFGNGTRLTVT.

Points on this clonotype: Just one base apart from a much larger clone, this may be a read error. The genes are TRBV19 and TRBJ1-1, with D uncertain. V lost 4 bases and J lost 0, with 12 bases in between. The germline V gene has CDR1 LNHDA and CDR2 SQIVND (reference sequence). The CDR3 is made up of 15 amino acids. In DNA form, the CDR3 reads TGTGCCAGTAGTAGGGGATACAGCTTGAACACTGAAGCTTTCTTT. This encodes CASSRGYSLNTEAFF.

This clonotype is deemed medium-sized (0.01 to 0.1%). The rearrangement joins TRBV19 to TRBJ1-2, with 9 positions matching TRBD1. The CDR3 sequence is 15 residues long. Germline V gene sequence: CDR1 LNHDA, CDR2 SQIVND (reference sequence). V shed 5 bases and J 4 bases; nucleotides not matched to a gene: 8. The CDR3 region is CASSETGGEGYGYTF. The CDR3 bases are TGTGCCAGTAGTGAGACAGGGGGAGAGGGCTATGGCTACACCTTC.

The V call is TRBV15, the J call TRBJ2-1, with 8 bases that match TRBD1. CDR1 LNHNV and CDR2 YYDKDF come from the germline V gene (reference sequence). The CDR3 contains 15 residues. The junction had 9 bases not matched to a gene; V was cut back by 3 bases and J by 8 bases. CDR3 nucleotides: TGTGCCACCAGCAGGGGGCAGACAGGGGACGATGAGCAGTTCTTC. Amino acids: CATSRGQTGDDEQFF.

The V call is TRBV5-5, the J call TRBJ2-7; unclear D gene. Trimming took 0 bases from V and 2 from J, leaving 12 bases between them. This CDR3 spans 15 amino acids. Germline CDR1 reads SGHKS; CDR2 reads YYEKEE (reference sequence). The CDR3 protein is CASSLERSGAYEQYF. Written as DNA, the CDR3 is TGTGCCAGCAGCTTGGAACGGTCCGGTGCCTACGAGCAGTACTTC.

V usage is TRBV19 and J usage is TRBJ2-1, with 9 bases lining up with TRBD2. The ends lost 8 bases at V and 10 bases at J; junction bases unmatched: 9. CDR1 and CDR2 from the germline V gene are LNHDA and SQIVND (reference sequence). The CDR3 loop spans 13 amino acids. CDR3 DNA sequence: TGTGCCAGTCGAAGGGCGGGGGGGCACGAGCAGTTCTTC. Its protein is CASRRAGGHEQFF. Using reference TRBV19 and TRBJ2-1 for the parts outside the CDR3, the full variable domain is DGGITQSPKYLFRKEGQNVTLSCEQNLNHDAMYWYRQDPGQGLRLIYYSQIVNDFQKGDIAEGYSVSREKKESFPLTVTSAQKNPTAFYLCASRRAGGHEQFFGPGTRLTVL.

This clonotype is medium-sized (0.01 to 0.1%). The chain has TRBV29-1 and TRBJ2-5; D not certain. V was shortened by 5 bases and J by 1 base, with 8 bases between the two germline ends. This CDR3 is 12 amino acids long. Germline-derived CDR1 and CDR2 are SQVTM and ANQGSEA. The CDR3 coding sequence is TGCAGCGTTTTAGTAGTCCAAGAGACCCAGTACTTC. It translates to CSVLVVQETQYF.

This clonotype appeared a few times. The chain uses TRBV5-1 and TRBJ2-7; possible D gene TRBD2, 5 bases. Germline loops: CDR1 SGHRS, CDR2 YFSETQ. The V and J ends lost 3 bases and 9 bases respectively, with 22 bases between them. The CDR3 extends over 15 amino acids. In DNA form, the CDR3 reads TGCGCCAGCAGCTACTACGAGGGCTCAGAATCTGCGCAGTACTTC. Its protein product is CASSYYEGSESAQYF.